The 27 T cell receptor beta chains listed next were all sequenced from one sample in a study of Graves' ophthalmopathy and Graves' hyperthyroidism. Amplification from RNA transcripts yielded the TCR beta CDR3 regions. Second-round multiplex PCR came after first-round RT-PCR with HTBI primers. TCRdb re-called the multiplex PCR reads through MiXCR, storing one row per CDR3 protein. The repertoire has a few hundred thousand distinct CDR3 sequences, over 15% of them found once; the top ten carry about 7%. The sequenced sample consisted of peripheral blood. These receptors were taken from a woman in her late teens or twenties with stable Graves' hyperthyroidism.

Many counts were recorded for this clonotype. The chain has TRBV29-1 and TRBJ2-7; 9 bases are a match to TRBD1. The CDR3 contains 12 residues. Trimming at V came to 7 bases and at J to 6 bases, leaving 7 bases not matched to a gene. CDR1 is SQVTM and CDR2 is ANQGSEA in the germline V gene. The CDR3 here is CSAGQGSTEQYF. The CDR3 bases are TGCAGCGCGGGACAGGGCTCGACCGAGCAGTACTTC.

This clonotype was found many times. The chain joins TRBV5-1 to TRBJ1-2; D not certain. Trimming took 6 bases from V and 5 from J, leaving 11 bases between them. Looked up from germline, CDR1 is SGHRS and CDR2 is YFSETQ. The length of the CDR3 is 12 residues. The CDR3 DNA is TGCGCCAGCACAAAGGGAGATTATGGCTACACCTTC. Translation gives CASTKGDYGYTF.

Ten or more counts support this clonotype. This sequence joins TRBV6-2 or TRBV6-3 and TRBJ1-1; 7 bases align to TRBD1. This CDR3 comprises 15 residues. From germline, CDR1 is MNHEY and CDR2 SVGEGT. The junction had 8 bases not matched to a gene; V was cut back by 6 bases and J by 1 base. CDR3 amino acids: CASRATGAANTEAFF. The CDR3 nucleotides read TGTGCCAGCAGAGCTACAGGGGCCGCGAACACTGAAGCTTTCTTT.

The sample holds a few counts of this clonotype. The CDR3 protein is CASSSPGGGADYEQYF. CDR3 bases: TGCGCCAGCAGCTCTCCCGGCGGGGGGGCGGACTACGAGCAGTACTTC. V is TRBV4-1 and J is TRBJ2-7, with 9 nucleotides matching TRBD2. The J segment lost 3 bases and the V segment lost 5 bases, leaving 11 bases of the junction unmatched. The CDR3 is made up of 16 amino acids. Germline V gives CDR1 MGHRA, CDR2 YSYEKL.

This clonotype was seen more than once but under ten times. The chain employs TRBV12-3 or TRBV12-4 and TRBJ1-3; 9 bases fit TRBD1. CDR3 length: 16 residues. V lost 2 bases to trimming and J lost 3 bases; unmatched junction nucleotides: 5. CDR3: CASSLYRGPFGNTIYF. The CDR3 DNA reads as TGTGCCAGCAGTTTATACAGGGGGCCTTTTGGAAACACCATATATTTT.

This clonotype was counted at least ten times. The V call is TRBV19, the J call TRBJ1-2; D might be TRBD1 (6 bases). Germline loops: CDR1 LNHDA, CDR2 SQIVND (reference sequence). Trimming pared 1 base from V and 3 bases from J, leaving 15 bases between. CDR3 length: 16 amino acids. The CDR3 DNA is TGTGCCAGTAGTATAGCCAAGGGGACAACCTACTATGGCTACACCTTC. Its protein is CASSIAKGTTYYGYTF.

The chain carries TRBV12-3 or TRBV12-4 and TRBJ1-5; tentative D call: TRBD1 (5 bases). Trimming took off 8 bases at V and 12 bases at J, with 23 bases between the two ends. This CDR3 spans 14 amino acids. The DNA for the CDR3 is TGTGCCAGCGCGCGAGGGGCCGCAATCGGTAGCCAGCATTTT. It translates to CASARGAAIGSQHF.

This clonotype was counted ten times or more. The V gene is TRBV7-9, the J gene TRBJ1-1, with TRBD1 as a possible D gene (6 bases). V lost 4 bases to trimming and J lost 7 bases, with 13 bases between them. CDR3 length: 13 amino acids. Germline values: CDR1 SEHNR, CDR2 FQNEAQ (reference sequence). The CDR3 is CASSWNRADEAFF. The CDR3 DNA sequence: TGTGCCAGCAGCTGGAACAGGGCCGATGAAGCTTTCTTT.

This clonotype was recorded many times. The chain combines TRBV15 with TRBJ2-7; D uncertain. The CDR3 covers 15 residues. CDR1 LNHNV and CDR2 YYDKDF come from the germline V gene (reference sequence). Trimming cost V 3 bases and J 0 bases, with 12 bases left between them. This CDR3 reads CATSRESESSYEQYF. The CDR3 DNA follows: TGTGCCACCAGCAGGGAGTCGGAAAGCTCCTACGAGCAGTACTTC.

This chain links TRBV6-2 or TRBV6-3 with TRBJ2-7, with D maybe TRBD2 (6 bases). V lost 6 bases to trimming and J lost 5 bases, with 14 bases between them. CDR3 length: 13 residues. Germline CDR1 and CDR2: MNHEY and SVGEGT. CDR3 region: CASRFGGSHEQYF. Written as DNA, the CDR3 is TGTGCCAGCAGGTTCGGGGGATCCCACGAGCAGTACTTC.

This clonotype was detected many times. The CDR3, as DNA: TGTGCCAGCAGTGAAGCAGATCAAGGAGGGAATTCACCCCTCCACTTT. It translates to CASSEADQGGNSPLHF. V is TRBV6-1 and J is TRBJ1-6; unclear D gene. Germline V gives CDR1 MNHNS, CDR2 SASEGT. V was pared by 0 bases and J by 7 bases, with 13 bases between. CDR3 length equals 16 residues.

This clonotype was seen many times. The genes are TRBV6-1 and TRBJ2-5; D is unclear. This CDR3 region has 15 residues. Germline-derived CDR1 and CDR2 are MNHNS and SASEGT. Trimming left V 6 bases short and J 5 bases short, with 19 bases between. The CDR3 DNA reads as TGTGCCAGCAGGCTCACATTTGCCCACGGGGAGACCCAGTACTTC. It specifies CASRLTFAHGETQYF.

This clonotype has at least ten counts. The chain links TRBV6-2 or TRBV6-3 to TRBJ2-7, with D possibly being TRBD2 (5 bases). Germline-derived CDR1 and CDR2 are MNHEY and SVGEGT. This CDR3 region has 15 residues. V lost 5 bases and J lost 5, with 19 bases in between. The CDR3 coding sequence is TGTGCCAGCAGTACCCCCCGGGAAGGAACGGACGAGCAGTACTTC. Translating it yields CASSTPREGTDEQYF.

This clonotype has a count of ten or more. CDR3 amino acids: CASRLVTGLSEQYF. The CDR3 DNA reads as TGTGCCAGCAGGTTGGTGACGGGTCTCAGCGAGCAGTACTTC. The chain couples TRBV6-1 to TRBJ2-7; D gene ambiguous. The CDR3 consists of 14 residues. Trimming shortened V by 6 bases and J by 6 bases, and 18 bases separated the two germline ends. CDR1 MNHNS and CDR2 SASEGT come from the germline V gene.

This clonotype was seen repeatedly, ten times or more. The rearrangement uses TRBV12-3 or TRBV12-4 and TRBJ2-7; TRBD2 is a possible D gene (5 bases). The CDR3 extends over 16 amino acids. Trimming stripped 4 bases from V and 0 bases from J, with 16 bases between. DNA of the CDR3: TGTGCCAGCAGTTCTGGAGGACTCTCCAGCTCCTACGAGCAGTACTTC. Amino acids: CASSSGGLSSSYEQYF.

In its sample, this clonotype was seen many times. The rearrangement joins TRBV12-5 to TRBJ2-2; D gene unclear. Per the germline V gene, CDR1 is LGHNT and CDR2 is FRNRAP. The CDR3 length is 12 residues. The V end lost 4 bases, the J end lost 4 bases, and 4 bases lay between the germline ends. The CDR3 reads CASGSTTGELFF. In DNA, the CDR3 is TGTGCTAGTGGTTCGACCACCGGGGAGCTGTTTTTT.

The chain links TRBV12-3 or TRBV12-4 to TRBJ2-7, with D possibly TRBD2 on 6 matching bases. The CDR3 contains 14 residues. V dropped 5 bases and J dropped 7 bases, with 18 bases sitting between them. CDR3 DNA sequence: TGTGCCAGCAGTGGAGGGTACGGGGCGCTTGAGCAGTACTTC. Translated: CASSGGYGALEQYF.

This clonotype showed up many times. The junction does not match germline at one end; this may be a read error. The V and J genes are TRBV7-7 and TRBJ2-2; possible D gene TRBD2, 5 bases. Germline V gene lookup returns CDR1 SSHAT and CDR2 FNYEAQ (reference sequence). This CDR3 contains 14 residues. The chain's CDR3 is CASSLVGDNGELFF. CDR3 in DNA: TGTGCTAGCAGCTTAGTCGGGGATAACGGGGAGCTGTTTTTT.

This clonotype was seen repeatedly, ten times or more. The V gene is TRBV15, the J gene TRBJ1-1, with D uncertain. This CDR3 contains 14 residues. Trimming removed 2 bases from V and 0 bases from J, with 7 bases in between. The germline V gene has CDR1 LNHNV and CDR2 YYDKDF (reference sequence). The CDR3 sequence is CATSRTVLNTEAFF. The CDR3 DNA reads TGTGCCACCAGCAGAACAGTGCTGAACACTGAAGCTTTCTTT.

Of note for this clonotype: This may be a read error, as it is one base from a much larger clone. V gene TRBV19 combines with J gene TRBJ2-7; tentatively, D is TRBD1 (6 bases). The tail of the sequence fits TRBJ2-1 better, so the J call may be wrong. CDR3 size: 15 residues. CDR1 LNHDA and CDR2 SQIVND come from the germline V gene (reference sequence). CDR3 protein: CASSITGRNGYEQFF. The CDR3 DNA follows: TGTGCCAGTAGTATTACAGGGCGGAACGGGTACGAGCAGTTCTTC.

This clonotype was picked up a small number of times. This could be a read error, since a much larger clone is one nucleotide away. This chain connects TRBV7-3 to TRBJ2-5; 11 bases map to TRBD2. Germline V gives CDR1 SGHTA, CDR2 FQGTGA. There are 15 residues in the CDR3. CDR3 DNA: TGTGCCAGCAGCCCCACCGGGACTAGCGGAGAGACCAAGTACTTC. It encodes CASSPTGTSGETKYF. Filled out from reference TRBV7-3 and TRBJ2-5, the complete variable domain reads GAGVSQTPSNKVTEKGKYVELRCDPISGHTALYWYRQSLGQGPEFLIYFQGTGAADDSGLPNDRFFAVRPEGSVSTLKIQRTERGDSAVYLCASSPTGTSGETKYFGPGTRLLVL.

This clonotype was seen only a few times. The chain recombines TRBV6-2 or TRBV6-3 with TRBJ1-2; no firm D call. The length of the CDR3 is 13 residues. Looked up from germline, CDR1 is MNHEY and CDR2 is SVGEGT. The germline V and J ends were trimmed by 5 bases and 5 bases, with 12 bases remaining between them. Here the CDR3 reads CASSISQTYGYTF. The CDR3 coding sequence is TGTGCCAGCAGTATCTCCCAAACTTATGGCTACACCTTC.

In this sample, this clonotype turned up many times. The rearrangement joins TRBV12-3 or TRBV12-4 to TRBJ2-7; the D gene is possibly TRBD1 (7 bases). Trimming took 6 bases from V and 0 from J, leaving 15 bases between them. This CDR3 is 15 amino acids long. The CDR3 DNA follows: TGTGCCAGCAGGGCGGGACAGTCGCCCTCCTACGAGCAGTACTTC. Translation gives CASRAGQSPSYEQYF.

Only a few counts were recorded for this clonotype. The chain uses TRBV4-2 and TRBJ1-5, with D possibly TRBD1 on 6 matching bases. This CDR3 has 16 amino acids. Germline CDR1 reads LGHNA; CDR2 reads YNFKEQ. V was shortened by 1 base and J by 1 base, with 11 bases between the two germline ends. CDR3 DNA: TGTGCCAGCAGCCAAGGGACAGTTAAGAGCAATCAGCCCCAGCATTTT. Translation: CASSQGTVKSNQPQHF.

This clonotype has a count of ten or more. CDR3 region: CASSFSRQAGANVLTF. The CDR3 DNA sequence: TGTGCCAGCAGCTTCTCTCGACAGGCTGGGGCCAACGTCCTGACTTTC. V gene TRBV7-2 combines with J gene TRBJ2-6; D might be TRBD1 (6 bases). The CDR3 runs 16 residues. Germline assignment: CDR1 SGHTA and CDR2 FQGNSA. V was cut by 3 bases and J by 2 bases, with 11 bases left in between.

The V call is TRBV10-3, the J call TRBJ2-7; 9 nucleotides align to TRBD2. J was trimmed by 3 bases and V by 8 bases; bases with no gene match: 11. This CDR3 comprises 15 residues. CDR1 is ENHRY and CDR2 is SYGVKD in the germline V gene. DNA of the CDR3: TGTGCCATCCCCGGGGTAGCGGGAGAAAACTACGAGCAGTACTTC. This sequence encodes CAIPGVAGENYEQYF.

This clonotype was detected many times. The chain is built from TRBV7-9 and TRBJ1-2; the D gene is possibly TRBD1 (6 bases). This CDR3 comprises 15 residues. Germline lookup yields CDR1 SEHNR and CDR2 FQNEAQ (reference sequence). V was trimmed by 1 base and J by 4 bases, leaving 13 bases between them. The DNA of the CDR3 is TGTGCCAGCAGCTTAGATCAGGGGACCGTCTATGGCTACACCTTC. Residues: CASSLDQGTVYGYTF.